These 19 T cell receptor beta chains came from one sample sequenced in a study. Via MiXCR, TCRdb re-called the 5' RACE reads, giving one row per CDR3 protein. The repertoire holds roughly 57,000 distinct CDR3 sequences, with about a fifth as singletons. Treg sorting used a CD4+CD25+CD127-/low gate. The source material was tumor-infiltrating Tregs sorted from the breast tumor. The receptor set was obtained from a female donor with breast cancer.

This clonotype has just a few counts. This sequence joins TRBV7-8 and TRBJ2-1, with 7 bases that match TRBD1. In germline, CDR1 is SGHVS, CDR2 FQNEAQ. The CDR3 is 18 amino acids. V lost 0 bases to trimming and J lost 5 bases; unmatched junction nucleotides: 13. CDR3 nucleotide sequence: TGTGCCAGCAGCTTAGCAGGGTTAGACAGGGTGACGAACAATGAGCAGTTCTTC. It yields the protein CASSLAGLDRVTNNEQFF.

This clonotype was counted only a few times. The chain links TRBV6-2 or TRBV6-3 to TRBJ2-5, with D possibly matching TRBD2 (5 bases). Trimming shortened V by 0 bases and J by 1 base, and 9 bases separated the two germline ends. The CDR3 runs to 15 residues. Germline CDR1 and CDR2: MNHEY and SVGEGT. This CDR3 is CASSYSASSQETQYF. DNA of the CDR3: TGTGCCAGCAGTTACTCGGCTAGCTCCCAAGAGACCCAGTACTTC.

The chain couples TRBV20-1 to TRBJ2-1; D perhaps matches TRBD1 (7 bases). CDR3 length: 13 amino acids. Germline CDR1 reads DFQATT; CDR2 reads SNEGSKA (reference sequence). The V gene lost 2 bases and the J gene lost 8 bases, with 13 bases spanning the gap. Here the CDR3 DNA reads TGCAGTGCTAGACTTCAGGGGGGCGATGAGCAGTTCTTC. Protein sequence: CSARLQGGDEQFF.

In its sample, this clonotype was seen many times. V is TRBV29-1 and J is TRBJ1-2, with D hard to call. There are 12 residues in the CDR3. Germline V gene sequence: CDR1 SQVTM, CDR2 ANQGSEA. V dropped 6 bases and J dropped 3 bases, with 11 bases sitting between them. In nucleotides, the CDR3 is TGCAGCGTAATAGGTCTCTACTATGGCTACACCTTC. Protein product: CSVIGLYYGYTF.

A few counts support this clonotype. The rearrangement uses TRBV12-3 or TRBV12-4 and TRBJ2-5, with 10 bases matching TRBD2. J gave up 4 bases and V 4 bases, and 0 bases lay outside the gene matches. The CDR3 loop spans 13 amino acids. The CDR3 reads CASSWTSGETQYF. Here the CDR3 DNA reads TGTGCCAGCAGTTGGACTAGCGGAGAGACCCAGTACTTC.

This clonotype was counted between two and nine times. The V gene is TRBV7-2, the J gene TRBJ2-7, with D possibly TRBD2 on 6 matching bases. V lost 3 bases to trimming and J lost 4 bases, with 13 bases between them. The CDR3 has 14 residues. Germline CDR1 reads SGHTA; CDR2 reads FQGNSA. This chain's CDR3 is CASSFMGGEYEQYF. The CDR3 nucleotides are TGTGCCAGCAGCTTTATGGGGGGAGAGTACGAGCAGTACTTC.

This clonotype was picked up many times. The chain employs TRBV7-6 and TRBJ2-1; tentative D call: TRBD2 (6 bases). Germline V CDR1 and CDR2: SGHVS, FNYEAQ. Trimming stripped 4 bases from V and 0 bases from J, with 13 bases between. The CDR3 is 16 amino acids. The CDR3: CASSWALASSYNEQFF. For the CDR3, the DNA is TGTGCCAGCAGCTGGGCCCTAGCGAGCTCCTACAATGAGCAGTTCTTC. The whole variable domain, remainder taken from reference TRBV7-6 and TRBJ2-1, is GAGVSQSPRYKVTKRGQDVALRCDPISGHVSLYWYRQALGQGPEFLTYFNYEAQQDKSGLPNDRFSAERPEGSISTLTIQRTEQRDSAMYRCASSWALASSYNEQFFGPGTRLTVL.

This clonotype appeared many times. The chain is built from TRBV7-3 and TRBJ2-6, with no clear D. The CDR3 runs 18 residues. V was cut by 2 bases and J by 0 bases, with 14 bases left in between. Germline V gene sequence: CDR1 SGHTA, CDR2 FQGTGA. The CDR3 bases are TGTGCCAGCAGCTTACGACTGAATTTATTCTCTGGGGCCAACGTCCTGACTTTC. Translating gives CASSLRLNLFSGANVLTF. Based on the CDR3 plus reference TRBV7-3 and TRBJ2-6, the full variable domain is GAGVSQTPSNKVTEKGKYVELRCDPISGHTALYWYRQSLGQGPEFLIYFQGTGAADDSGLPNDRFFAVRPEGSVSTLKIQRTERGDSAVYLCASSLRLNLFSGANVLTFGAGSRLTVL.

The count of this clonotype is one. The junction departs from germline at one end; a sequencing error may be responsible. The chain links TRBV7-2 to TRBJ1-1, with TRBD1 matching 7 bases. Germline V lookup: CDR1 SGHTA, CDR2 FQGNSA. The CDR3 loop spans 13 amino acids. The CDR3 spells CAGSIMRGLEAFF. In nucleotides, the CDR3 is TGTGCCGGCAGCATAATGAGGGGGCTTGAAGCTTTCTTT.

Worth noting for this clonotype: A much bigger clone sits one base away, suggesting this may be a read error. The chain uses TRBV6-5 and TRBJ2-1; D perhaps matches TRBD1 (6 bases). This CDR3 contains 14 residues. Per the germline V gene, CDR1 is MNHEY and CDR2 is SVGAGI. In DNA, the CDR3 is TGTGCCAGCAGTTACGGGCAGGGGCTCAATGAGCAGTGCTTC. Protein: CASSYGQGLNEQCF.

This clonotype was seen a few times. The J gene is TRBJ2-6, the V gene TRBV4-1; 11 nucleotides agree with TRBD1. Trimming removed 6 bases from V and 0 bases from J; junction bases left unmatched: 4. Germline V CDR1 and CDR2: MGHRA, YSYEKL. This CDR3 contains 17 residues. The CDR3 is CASRPGTGGSGANVLTF. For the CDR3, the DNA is TGCGCCAGCAGGCCCGGGACAGGGGGCTCTGGGGCCAACGTCCTGACTTTC.

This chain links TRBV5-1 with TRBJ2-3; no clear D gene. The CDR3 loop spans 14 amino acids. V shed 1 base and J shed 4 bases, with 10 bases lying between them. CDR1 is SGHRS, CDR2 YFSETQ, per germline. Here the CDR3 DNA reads TGCGCCAGCAGCTTGTCGCTGGGCGCAGATACGCAGTATTTT. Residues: CASSLSLGADTQYF.

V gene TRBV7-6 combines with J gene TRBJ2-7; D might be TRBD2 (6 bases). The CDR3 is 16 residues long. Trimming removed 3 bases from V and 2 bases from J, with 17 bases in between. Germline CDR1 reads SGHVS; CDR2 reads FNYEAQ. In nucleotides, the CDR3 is TGTGCCAGCAGCTTGAACTCCTGGCGGGGTGCCTACGAGCAGTACTTC. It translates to CASSLNSWRGAYEQYF. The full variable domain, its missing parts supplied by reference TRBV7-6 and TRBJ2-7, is GAGVSQSPRYKVTKRGQDVALRCDPISGHVSLYWYRQALGQGPEFLTYFNYEAQQDKSGLPNDRFSAERPEGSISTLTIQRTEQRDSAMYRCASSLNSWRGAYEQYFGPGTRLTVT.

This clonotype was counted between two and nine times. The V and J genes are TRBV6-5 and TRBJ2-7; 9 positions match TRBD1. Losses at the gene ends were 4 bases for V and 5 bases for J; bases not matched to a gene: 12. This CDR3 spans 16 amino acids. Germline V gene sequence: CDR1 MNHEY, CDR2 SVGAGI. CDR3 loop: CASSSITGTGPHEQYF. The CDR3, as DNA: TGTGCCAGCAGTTCCATAACCGGGACAGGGCCCCACGAGCAGTACTTC.

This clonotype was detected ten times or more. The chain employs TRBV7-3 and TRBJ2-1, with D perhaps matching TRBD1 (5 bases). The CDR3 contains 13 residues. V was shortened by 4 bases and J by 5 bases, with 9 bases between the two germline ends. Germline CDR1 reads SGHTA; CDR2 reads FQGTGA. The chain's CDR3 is CASSSDTHNEQFF. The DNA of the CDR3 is TGTGCCAGCAGCTCGGACACACACAATGAGCAGTTCTTC.

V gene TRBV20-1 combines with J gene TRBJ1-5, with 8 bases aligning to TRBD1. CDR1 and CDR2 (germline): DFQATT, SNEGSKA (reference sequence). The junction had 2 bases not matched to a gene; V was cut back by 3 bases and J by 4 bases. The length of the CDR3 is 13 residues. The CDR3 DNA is TGCAGTGCTAGCAACAGGGGGAATCAGCCCCAGCATTTT. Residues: CSASNRGNQPQHF.

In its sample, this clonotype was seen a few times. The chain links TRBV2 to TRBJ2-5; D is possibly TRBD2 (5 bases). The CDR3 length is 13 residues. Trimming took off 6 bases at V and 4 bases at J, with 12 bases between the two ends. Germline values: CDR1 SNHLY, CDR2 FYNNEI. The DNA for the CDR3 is TGTGCCAGCAGGAGAGGAGGATTAGAGACCCAGTACTTC. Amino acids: CASRRGGLETQYF.

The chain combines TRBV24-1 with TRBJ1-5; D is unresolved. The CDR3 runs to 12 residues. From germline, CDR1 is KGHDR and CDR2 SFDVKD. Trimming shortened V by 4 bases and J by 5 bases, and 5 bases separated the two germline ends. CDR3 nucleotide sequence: TGTGCCACCAGTGACAGAGATCAGCCCCAGCATTTT. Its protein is CATSDRDQPQHF.

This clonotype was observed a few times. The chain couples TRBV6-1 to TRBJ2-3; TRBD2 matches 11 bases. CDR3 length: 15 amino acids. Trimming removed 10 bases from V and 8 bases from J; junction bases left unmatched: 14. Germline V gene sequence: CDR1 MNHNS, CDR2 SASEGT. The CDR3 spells CATDRLAGLWGTQYF. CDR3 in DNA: TGTGCCACCGATCGACTAGCGGGATTGTGGGGTACGCAGTATTTT.